This T cell receptor (beta chain) was sequenced in a study of blood T cell repertoires in COVID-19. Across the study: T cells, B-cell-depleted T cells, or PBMCs provided the cDNA or gDNA that served as material.

Original data processing: Estimates of nucleated cell counts were drawn from the amplification of reference gene primers. Profiling relied on immunoSEQ multiplex PCR, and the TCRdb table lists in-frame clones only, not all of them. For V, J and clone size, that table is used; D and trimming come from the DNA. The sample records about 170,000 clones, approximately 89% being singletons. The sequenced sample was peripheral blood. The receptor was derived from a man between 65 and 80 years old with acute or convalescent COVID-19.

CDR3 amino acids: CASRRYPGTENQPQHF. The CDR3 DNA reads TGTGCCAGCAGGAGGTATCCCGGGACAGAAAATCAGCCCCAGCATTTT. The rearrangement links TRBV21-1 to TRBJ1-5; the table's D gene call, TRBD1, was not cross checked with the DNA. TRBV21-1 is flagged as a pseudogene. The CDR3 runs 16 residues.